Here is one T cell receptor (beta chain) with its context. The record originates from a study of blood T cells in healthy people across ages. CDR1 LNHDA and CDR2 SQIVND come from the germline V gene (reference sequence). The CDR3 length is 14 residues. The ends lost 4 bases at V and 6 bases at J; junction bases unmatched: 6. The use of a sample-barcoded 5' primer and a J-beta primer mix characterized a second PCR of 7 to 11 cycles. Researchers report that a template-switch adaptor with 12 random nucleotides tagged each cDNA molecule. TCRdb re-called the 5' RACE reads with MiXCR, one entry per CDR3 protein. The sample lists more than 650,000 distinct CDR3 sequences; 20% to 25% were seen once.

The clonotype originates from a man between 65 and 80 years old in good health. V usage is TRBV19 and J usage is TRBJ2-1; 7 positions match TRBD1. The sequenced sample was blood. The CDR3 reads CASSTGQQTNEQFF. In nucleotides, the CDR3 is TGTGCCAGTAGTACGGGACAGCAAACCAATGAGCAGTTCTTC. The full variable domain, with the rest looked up from reference TRBV19 and TRBJ2-1, is DGGITQSPKYLFRKEGQNVTLSCEQNLNHDAMYWYRQDPGQGLRLIYYSQIVNDFQKGDIAEGYSVSREKKESFPLTVTSAQKNPTAFYLCASSTGQQTNEQFFGPGTRLTVL.